What follows are 27 T cell receptor beta chains derived from one specimen sequenced in a study of Tregs in tolerant kidney transplant recipients. The nonmyeloablative bone marrow transplants came from related graft donors, with transient mixed chimerism. Method: immunoSEQ multiplex PCR; TCRdb's copy keeps in-frame clones and lacks some. This listing includes under 30,000 clones. This specimen consisted of CD4+ T cells from blood (PBMCs), obtained 6 months after the transplant. All receptors come from a human patient who received a combined kidney and bone marrow transplant. A subset of T cells may come from the graft donor.

This clone registers medium-sized (0.01 to 0.1%) by frequency. The CDR3 is cut off 3 residues early in the read; its end comes from the germline J gene. This chain uses TRBV18 with TRBJ1-1; 7 nucleotides match TRBD1. The ends lost 8 bases at V and 1 base at J; junction bases unmatched: 7. Germline CDR1 is KGHSH and CDR2 is LQKENI. The CDR3 extends over 14 amino acids. CDR3 bases read: TGTGCCAGCACCCAGGACAGGTCGAACACTGAA. Amino acids: CASTQDRSNTE. The whole CDR3 region reads CASTQDRSNTEAFF.

A remark on this clone: The DNA ends 3 residues before the CDR3 does, and the rest of the CDR3 is filled in from the germline J gene. The chain carries TRBV6-1 and TRBJ2-5, with TRBD2 identical over 7 bases. This CDR3 comprises 14 residues. CDR1 and CDR2 (germline): MNHNS, SASEGT. V gave up 4 bases and J gave up 5 bases; unmatched junction bases: 7. Incomplete CDR3 DNA: TGTGCCAGCAGTGGCGGTTGGGAGGGGGAGACC. It specifies CASSGGWEGET. The whole CDR3 reads CASSGGWEGETQYF.

Concerning this clone itself: The read ends 3 residues before the CDR3 terminus; that terminus is restored from the germline J gene. The chain links TRBV7-2 to TRBJ2-7; maybe TRBD2 (6 bases). This CDR3 spans 15 amino acids. The germline V gene encodes CDR1 SGHTA and CDR2 FQGNSA. The V end was cut by 4 bases, the J end by 2 bases, with 15 bases between. The DNA read from the CDR3 is TGTGCCAGCAGCTCCCGGCGGGGATTTGCCTACGAG. Its protein is CASSSRRGFAYE. The entire CDR3 reads CASSSRRGFAYEQYF.

For this clone: With the read ending 3 residues before the CDR3 end, the germline J gene is used to fill in that end. The gene calls are TRBV20-1 and TRBJ2-5; the match to TRBD1 covers 8 bases. J lost 5 bases, V lost 3 bases, and 5 bases had no gene match. The germline V gene encodes CDR1 DFQATT and CDR2 SNEGSKA (reference sequence). The CDR3 is 13 amino acids. The CDR3 bases that were read are TGCAGTGCTAGTCCCAGGGGGCGGGAGACC. It yields the protein CSASPRGRET. The whole CDR3 protein is CSASPRGRETQYF.

Remarks on this clone: The CDR3 end lies 3 residues beyond the end of the read and is filled in from the germline J gene. The rearrangement links TRBV6-2 or TRBV6-3 to TRBJ2-3, with D tentatively TRBD1 (5 bases). Trimming cost V 6 bases and J 3 bases, with 13 bases left between them. Germline V gene sequence: CDR1 MNHEY, CDR2 SVGEGT. This CDR3 has 14 amino acids. CDR3 DNA, as far as it was read: TGTGCCAGCAGGACACAGGATGTTACAGATACG. Protein sequence: CASRTQDVTDT. The full CDR3 protein reads CASRTQDVTDTQYF.

Note on this clone: The read ends 3 residues before the CDR3 terminus; that terminus is restored from the germline J gene. This chain uses TRBV20-1 with TRBJ1-5; 7 positions match TRBD1. The ends lost 0 bases at V and 4 bases at J; junction bases unmatched: 3. CDR1 and CDR2 (germline): DFQATT, SNEGSKA (reference sequence). This CDR3 contains 14 residues. Incomplete CDR3 DNA: TGCAGTGCTAGAGATCCCAGGGGGAATCAGCCC. Protein sequence: CSARDPRGNQP. The whole CDR3 region reads CSARDPRGNQPQHF.

As to this clone: The observed sequence ends 3 residues before the CDR3 terminus, with the missing tail filled in from the germline J gene. The V and J genes are TRBV7-9 and TRBJ2-5, with D uncertain. The CDR3 is 14 amino acids. The ends were cut back, 1 base at V and 2 bases at J, with 8 bases in the middle. Germline lookup yields CDR1 SEHNR and CDR2 FQNEAQ (reference sequence). This chain's CDR3 is CASSLGTVQETQYF. The CDR3 DNA, read in part, is TGTGCCAGCAGCTTAGGAACAGTACAAGAGACC.

As for this clone: The missing CDR3 end, 3 residues past where the read stops, is filled in from the germline J gene. This sequence joins TRBV10-3 and TRBJ2-5; D possibly corresponds to TRBD1 (6 bases). The CDR3 length is 14 residues. Trimming cost V 0 bases and J 5 bases, with 10 bases left between them. Germline V gene sequence: CDR1 ENHRY, CDR2 SYGVKD. The CDR3: CAISESGAWETQYF. The sequenced CDR3 bases are TGTGCCATCAGTGAGTCGGGGGCGTGGGAGACC.

A note on this clone: Sequencing ends 3 residues short of the CDR3 end; the germline J gene provides the rest. The sample contains more than one DNA sequence encoding this CDR3. The rearrangement joins TRBV2 to TRBJ2-4, with TRBD2 matching 9 bases. With 6 bases clipped from V and 0 bases from J, the junction kept 12 bases outside the gene matches. Germline CDR1 reads SNHLY; CDR2 reads FYNNEI. The CDR3 covers 18 residues. The sequenced part of the CDR3 DNA is TGTGCCAGCAGCCTAAGGGCTAGCGGGGCCCTAGCCAAAAACATT. Translating gives CASSLRASGALAKNI. In full, the CDR3 reads CASSLRASGALAKNIQYF.

About this clone: Read data end 3 residues before the CDR3 end; the end is taken from the germline J gene. The chain carries TRBV6-2 or TRBV6-3 and TRBJ2-7; no clear D. Trimming shortened V by 6 bases and J by 5 bases, and 23 bases separated the two germline ends. CDR3 length: 16 residues. In germline, CDR1 is MNHEY, CDR2 SVGEGT. The CDR3 region is CASSTFLRPRSHEQYF. CDR3 DNA (partial): TGTGCCAGCAGCACGTTCTTGCGGCCCCGTTCCCACGAG.

Of note for this clone: The read terminates 3 residues before the CDR3 end, so the remaining end is supplied by the germline J gene. The identical CDR3 is also encoded by other nucleotide sequences in the sample. The V gene is TRBV29-1, the J gene TRBJ2-5; D is possibly TRBD2 (6 bases). Trimming stripped 7 bases from V and 5 bases from J, with 8 bases between. Germline V gene lookup returns CDR1 SQVTM and CDR2 ANQGSEA. The CDR3 sequence is 10 residues long. Incomplete CDR3 DNA: TGCAGCGCCGGAGGGGAGACC. Its protein product is CSAGGET. The whole CDR3 protein reads CSAGGETQYF.

This clone ranks as medium-sized in terms of frequency. The missing CDR3 end, 3 residues past where the read stops, is filled in from the germline J gene. The gene calls are TRBV20-1 and TRBJ2-2, with a tentative D call TRBD1 (6 bases). Trimming took off 2 bases at V and 7 bases at J, with 11 bases between the two ends. The CDR3 covers 13 residues. Germline loops: CDR1 DFQATT, CDR2 SNEGSKA (reference sequence). This chain's CDR3 is CSARSQGRGELFF. CDR3 DNA, as far as it was read: TGCAGTGCTAGATCTCAGGGGCGCGGGGAG.

The DNA read from the CDR3 is TGTGCCAGCAGTGTGTACAGGGACTATGGC. This gives the protein CASSVYRDYG. The entire CDR3 sequence reads CASSVYRDYGYTF. The rearrangement joins TRBV6-1 to TRBJ1-2; TRBD1 might be the D (6 bases). The missing CDR3 end, 3 residues past where the read stops, is filled in from the germline J gene. CDR1 is MNHNS, CDR2 SASEGT, per germline. With 4 bases removed from V and 3 bases from J, the gap between germline ends came to 9 bases. The CDR3 covers 13 residues.

With regard to this clone: From the germline J gene comes the end of the CDR3, since the read stops 3 residues before it. The chain uses TRBV10-1 and TRBJ1-2; D is undetermined. The CDR3 loop spans 13 amino acids. Between the trimmed V and J ends, which lost 4 bases and 3 bases, there was a span of 9 bases. The germline gives CDR1 WNHNN, CDR2 SYGVQD (reference sequence). The CDR3 region is CASSGSPYYGYTF. The CDR3 DNA, read in part, is TGCGCCAGCAGTGGAAGCCCTTACTATGGC.

A note on this clone: The observed sequence ends 3 residues before the CDR3 terminus, with the missing tail filled in from the germline J gene. The V gene is TRBV9, the J gene TRBJ2-7; tentatively, D is TRBD1 (6 bases). Trimming took 4 bases from V and 0 from J, leaving 11 bases between them. Germline V gives CDR1 SGDLS, CDR2 YYNGEE. The length of the CDR3 is 14 residues. The covered CDR3 bases are TGTGCCAGCAGCCCTGGACAGTACTCCTACGAG. Protein: CASSPGQYSYE. The CDR3 in its entirety is CASSPGQYSYEQYF.

The CDR3 sequence is CASSLVPGTEAFF. The DNA read from the CDR3 is TGTGCCAGCTCACTAGTCCCGGGCACTGAA. The chain couples TRBV18 to TRBJ1-1; D not certain. The read falls 3 residues short of the CDR3 end, and the missing part is taken from the germline J gene. Trimming shortened V by 4 bases and J by 4 bases, and 10 bases separated the two germline ends. Germline V gene sequence: CDR1 KGHSH, CDR2 LQKENI. CDR3 length equals 13 residues.

This clone shows up as medium-sized (0.01 to 0.1%) by frequency. The sequenced fragment ends 3 residues before the CDR3 boundary, so the rest is inferred from the germline J gene. The V call is TRBV5-4, the J call TRBJ2-7; maybe TRBD1 (6 bases). Germline V gene data show CDR1 as SGHNT and CDR2 as YYREEE (reference sequence). Trimming took off 3 bases at V and 4 bases at J, with 11 bases between the two ends. The CDR3 runs 13 residues. The covered CDR3 bases are TGTGCCAGCAGCTCGCCAGGGACATACGAG. Translated: CASSSPGTYE. The CDR3 reads in full as CASSSPGTYEQYF.

To note about this clone: The observed sequence ends 3 residues before the CDR3 terminus, with the missing tail filled in from the germline J gene. The V gene is TRBV5-1, the J gene TRBJ1-1, with a possible D match to TRBD1 (6 bases). Per germline, CDR1 SGHRS and CDR2 YFSETQ. V was cut by 3 bases and J by 0 bases, with 12 bases left in between. This CDR3 is 15 amino acids long. Incomplete CDR3 DNA: TGCGCCAGCAGCTCGTGGGACACTTTGAACACTGAA. It yields the protein CASSSWDTLNTE. The whole CDR3 region reads CASSSWDTLNTEAFF.

Remarks on this clone: The missing CDR3 end, 3 residues past where the read stops, is filled in from the germline J gene. This rearrangement joins TRBV19 to TRBJ1-4, with 7 nucleotides matching TRBD1. Germline values: CDR1 LNHDA, CDR2 SQIVND (reference sequence). The CDR3 contains 13 residues. Germline trimming cut 6 bases from V and 9 bases from J; bases unmatched to any gene: 7. Incomplete CDR3 DNA: TGTGCCAGTAGCCCGACAGGGTTGAAAAAA. Protein product: CASSPTGLKK. The full CDR3 is CASSPTGLKKLFF.

Points on this clone: The CDR3 end is not reached by the read, which stops 3 residues before it; the germline J gene fills it in. The chain joins TRBV6-2 or TRBV6-3 to TRBJ2-2, with D tentatively TRBD2 (5 bases). The CDR3 is 14 residues long. Trimming removed 6 bases at V and 8 bases at J, with 16 bases between. Per the germline V gene, CDR1 is MNHEY and CDR2 is SVGEGT. CDR3: CASSARVVAGELFF. CDR3 bases read: TGTGCCAGCAGCGCACGGGTAGTAGCGGGGGAG.

Comments on this clone: The sequence runs out 3 residues before the end of the CDR3; the remainder is reconstructed from the germline J gene. This chain links TRBV24-1 with TRBJ2-3; TRBD1 is a possible D gene (6 bases). The V end lost 4 bases, the J end lost 2 bases, and 15 bases lay between the germline ends. The CDR3 has 16 amino acids. Germline V gene lookup returns CDR1 KGHDR and CDR2 SFDVKD. The CDR3 here is CATSDPRDILTDTQYF. The DNA read from the CDR3 is TGTGCCACCAGTGACCCCCGGGACATTCTCACAGATACG.

Comment on this clone: The CDR3 end is not reached by the read, which stops 3 residues before it; the germline J gene fills it in. V usage is TRBV18 and J usage is TRBJ2-1, with 8 bases matching TRBD2. The germline gives CDR1 KGHSH, CDR2 LQKENI. Losses at the gene ends were 1 base for V and 5 bases for J; bases not matched to a gene: 4. The CDR3 is made up of 15 amino acids. CDR3 sequence reads: CASSPLMTSDNEQFF. The CDR3 DNA, read in part, is TGTGCCAGCTCACCACTAATGACTAGCGACAATGAG.

Concerning this clone: Read data end 3 residues before the CDR3 end; the end is taken from the germline J gene. V usage is TRBV5-1 and J usage is TRBJ2-5, with D maybe TRBD2 (5 bases). The CDR3 totals 13 residues. V lost 4 bases and J lost 3, with 10 bases in between. In germline, CDR1 is SGHRS, CDR2 YFSETQ. The sequenced part of the CDR3 DNA is TGCGCCAGCAGCCCGGGGTCAAAAGAGACC. It is translated as CASSPGSKET. The entire CDR3 protein reads CASSPGSKETQYF.

About this clone: The CDR3 goes on 3 residues after the read ends, and that part is filled in from the germline J gene. The chain is built from TRBV7-2 and TRBJ2-2; a possible D gene is TRBD1 (5 bases). V was cut by 3 bases and J by 9 bases, with 8 bases left in between. The CDR3 runs 12 residues. The V gene's germline CDR1 is SGHTA and CDR2 FQGNSA. Here the CDR3 reads CASSFGARELFF. The DNA read from the CDR3 is TGTGCCAGCAGCTTTGGGGCCAGGGAG.

On this clone: With the read ending 3 residues before the CDR3 end, the germline J gene is used to fill in that end. V and J are TRBV30 and TRBJ2-1, with D perhaps TRBD2 (6 bases). The CDR3 sequence is 13 residues long. Germline V gene lookup returns CDR1 GTSNPN and CDR2 SVGIG (reference sequence). The V and J ends lost 1 base and 9 bases respectively, with 13 bases between them. The DNA read from the CDR3 is TGTGCCTGGAGTGGGGCGGGGTCCGGTGAG. Translation: CAWSGAGSGE. The CDR3, in full, reads CAWSGAGSGEQFF.

To note about this clone: The sequence runs out 3 residues before the end of the CDR3; the remainder is reconstructed from the germline J gene. The V and J genes are TRBV7-2 and TRBJ2-2, with 7 bases aligning to TRBD2. CDR3 size: 14 residues. V dropped 4 bases and J dropped 6; count of bases not matched to a gene: 5. Germline V CDR1 and CDR2: SGHTA, FQGNSA. The sequenced part of the CDR3 DNA is TGTGCCAGCAGCTGGACTAGGGTGGCCGGGGAG. Translated, it gives CASSWTRVAGE. The full CDR3 protein is CASSWTRVAGELFF.

The CDR3 bases that were read are TGTGCCAGTAGCCGGGACAGGGGACCGGGTGGCTATGGC. Protein sequence: CASSRDRGPGGYG. The CDR3 in full is CASSRDRGPGGYGYTF. The J gene is TRBJ1-2, the V gene TRBV19; the match to TRBD1 covers 10 bases. The read halts 3 residues ahead of the CDR3 end, with the missing end drawn from the germline J gene. There are 16 residues in the CDR3. The germline gives CDR1 LNHDA, CDR2 SQIVND (reference sequence). Trimming cost V 6 bases and J 4 bases; bases outside gene matches: 11.